The 8 T cell receptor beta chains below were found in one sample sequenced in a study of shared clonotypes between healthy human individuals. The protocol was immunoSEQ multiplex PCR, while the TCRdb copy is restricted to in-frame clones and leaves out a portion. The repertoire consists of roughly 2 million clones, with 85% to 95% occurring once and the leading ten covering under 0.15%. The sequenced material came from naive CD4+ T cells sorted from blood. Described subset: CD45RA+ positively selected. These receptors were taken from a man aged 18 to 29 in good health.

The CDR3 nucleotides read TGCAGCGCCGGACGCGGGTCGCTCAATGAGCAGTTCTTC. Translated: CSAGRGSLNEQFF. The genes are TRBV29-1 and TRBJ2-1; possibly TRBD2 for D (5 bases). Trimming stripped 7 bases from V and 6 bases from J, with 16 bases between. This CDR3 comprises 13 residues. Germline lookup yields CDR1 SQVTM and CDR2 ANQGSEA.

This clone was counted between two and nine times. This may arise from a read error, as a much more abundant clone is one base away. Other DNA sequences from this sample encode an identical CDR3 as well. The V gene is TRBV28, the J gene TRBJ2-7; D gene unclear. V lost 2 bases and J lost 2, with 1 base in between. CDR1 is MDHEN and CDR2 is SYDVKM in the germline V gene. The CDR3 consists of 11 residues. In DNA, the CDR3 is TGTGCCAGCAGTTTAGCCTACGAGCAGTACTTC. Amino acid sequence: CASSLAYEQYF.

The V gene is TRBV4-1, the J gene TRBJ2-5, with D perhaps assigned TRBD1 or TRBD2 (5 bases each). The CDR3 length is 15 residues. V was cut by 6 bases and J by 5 bases, with 19 bases left in between. Germline V gene sequence: CDR1 MGHRA, CDR2 YSYEKL. CDR3 sequence: CASRSRGDPAETQYF. DNA of the CDR3: TGCGCCAGCAGGTCTAGAGGGGATCCCGCGGAGACCCAGTACTTC.

The chain couples TRBV27 to TRBJ1-2, with TRBD1 identical over 9 bases. The J segment lost 0 bases and the V segment lost 5 bases, leaving 7 bases of the junction unmatched. The germline CDR1 and CDR2 sequences are MNHEY and SMNVEV (reference sequence). The CDR3 loop spans 16 amino acids. CDR3 residues: CASSLTWTGANYGYTF. CDR3 sequence (DNA): TGTGCCAGCAGTCTGACCTGGACAGGGGCTAACTATGGCTACACCTTC.

On this clone itself: This sample also contains other DNA sequences that code for the same CDR3. The chain recombines TRBV6-5 with TRBJ2-3, with D unresolved. CDR1 is MNHEY and CDR2 is SVGAGI in the germline V gene. Deletions cut 0 bases from V and 2 bases from J, with 9 bases between. This CDR3 has 15 residues. CDR3 in amino acids: CASSYSAVPTDTQYF. The CDR3 coding sequence is TGTGCCAGCAGTTACTCGGCGGTTCCCACAGATACGCAGTATTTT.

V and J are TRBV18 and TRBJ2-5; no reliable D call. CDR1 and CDR2 (germline): KGHSH, LQKENI. The CDR3 extends over 14 amino acids. The V and J ends lost 3 bases and 5 bases respectively, with 13 bases between them. The CDR3 DNA follows: TGTGCCAGCTCACCGGGGTCCGAATGGGAGACCCAGTACTTC. The encoded protein is CASSPGSEWETQYF.

J is TRBJ2-1 and V is TRBV19; TRBD2 agrees at 8 bases. Germline assignment: CDR1 LNHDA and CDR2 SQIVND (reference sequence). This CDR3 has 15 residues. The V and J ends lost 6 bases and 0 bases, in that order; junction bases with no gene match: 4. CDR3 nucleotide sequence: TGTGCCAGTAGCACAACTAGCGGCTCCTACAATGAGCAGTTCTTC. Its translation is CASSTTSGSYNEQFF.

This rearrangement joins TRBV27 to TRBJ2-2; D remains unclear. V was shortened by 2 bases and J by 1 base, with 11 bases between the two germline ends. Germline loops: CDR1 MNHEY, CDR2 SMNVEV (reference sequence). CDR3 length: 16 residues. The CDR3 reads CASSLNGKLNTGELFF. CDR3 sequence (DNA): TGTGCCAGCAGTTTAAACGGCAAATTGAACACCGGGGAGCTGTTTTTT.